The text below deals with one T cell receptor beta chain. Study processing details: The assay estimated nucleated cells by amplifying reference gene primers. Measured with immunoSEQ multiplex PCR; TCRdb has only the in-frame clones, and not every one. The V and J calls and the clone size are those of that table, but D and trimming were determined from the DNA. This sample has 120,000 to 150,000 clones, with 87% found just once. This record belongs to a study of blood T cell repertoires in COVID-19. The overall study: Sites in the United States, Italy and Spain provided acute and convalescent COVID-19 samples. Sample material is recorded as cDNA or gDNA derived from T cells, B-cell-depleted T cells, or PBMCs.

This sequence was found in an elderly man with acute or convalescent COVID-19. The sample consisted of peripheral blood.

CDR3 amino acids: CASSLAGTRNYEQYF. The CDR3 DNA follows: TGTGCCAGCAGCTTGGCCGGGACTAGAAACTACGAGCAGTACTTC. The V gene is TRBV11-1, the J gene TRBJ2-7; 8 nucleotides agree with TRBD2. The trim removed 3 bases at V and 3 bases at J, leaving 7 bases unmatched. The CDR3 length is 15 residues. CDR1 SGHAT and CDR2 FQDESV come from the germline V gene (reference sequence).